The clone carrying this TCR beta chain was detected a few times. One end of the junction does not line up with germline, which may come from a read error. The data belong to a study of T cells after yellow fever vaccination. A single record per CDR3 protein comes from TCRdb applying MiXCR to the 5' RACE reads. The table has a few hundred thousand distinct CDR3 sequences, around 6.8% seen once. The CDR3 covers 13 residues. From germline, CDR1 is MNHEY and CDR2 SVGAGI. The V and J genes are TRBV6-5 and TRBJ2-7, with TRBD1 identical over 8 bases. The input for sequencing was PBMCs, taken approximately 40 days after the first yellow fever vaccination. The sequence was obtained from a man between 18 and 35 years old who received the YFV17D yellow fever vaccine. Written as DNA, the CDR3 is TGTGCCAGCAATTACAGGGGGGTGGGGGAGCAGTACTTC. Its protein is CASNYRGVGEQYF.